This T cell receptor (beta chain) was captured in a study of Ad26.COV2.S vaccination and SARS-CoV-2 variants. Study overall: Intramuscular Ad26.COV2.S doses were given once or twice, 56 days apart.

Whole-study results and caveats: There was reportedly substantial breadth in spike-specific CD8+ and CD4+ T cell responses after vaccination. It was vaccine recipients, not placebo recipients, who had the higher spike-specific TCR breadth.

Trimming shortened V by 4 bases and J by 0 bases, and 14 bases separated the two germline ends. The CDR3 consists of 15 residues. Germline-derived CDR1 and CDR2 are SGHRS and YFSETQ. Comments on this clone: Its antigen is not known.

This table comes from immunoSEQ multiplex PCR, and its TCRdb copy is limited to in-frame clones, with some not included. Of around 420,000 clones listed, 85% to 90% are singletons. As for treatment: roughly 20 received Ad26.COV2.S at low or high dose, single or two shots; five or six received placebo; per-sample allocation not given. Samples came from day 63 after the first vaccine or placebo injection. The vaccine delivered Wuhan-strain SARS-CoV-2 spike through an Ad26 vector. The sequencing here drew on peripheral blood, taken in a trial of Ad26.COV2.S vaccine versus placebo. The gene calls are TRBV5-1 and TRBJ2-7; possibly TRBD1 or TRBD2 for D (5 bases each). The source is a person between 18 and 65 years old who received the Ad26.COV2.S COVID-19 vaccine or a placebo. CDR3 region: CASSQRGTVSYEQYF. The CDR3 DNA is TGCGCCAGCAGCCAACGAGGGACGGTCTCCTACGAGCAGTACTTC.